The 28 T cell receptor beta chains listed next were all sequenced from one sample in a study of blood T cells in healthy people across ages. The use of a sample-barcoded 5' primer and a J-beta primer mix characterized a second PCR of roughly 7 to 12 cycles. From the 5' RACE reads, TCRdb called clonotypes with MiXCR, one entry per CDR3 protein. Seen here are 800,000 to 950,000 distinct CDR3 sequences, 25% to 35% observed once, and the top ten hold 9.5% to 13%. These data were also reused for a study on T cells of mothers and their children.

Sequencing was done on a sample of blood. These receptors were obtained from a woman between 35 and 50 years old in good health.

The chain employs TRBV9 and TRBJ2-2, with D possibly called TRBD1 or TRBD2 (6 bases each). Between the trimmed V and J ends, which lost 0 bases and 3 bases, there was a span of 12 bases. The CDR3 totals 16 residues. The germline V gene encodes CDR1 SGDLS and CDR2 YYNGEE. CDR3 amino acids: CASSVGGALYTGELFF. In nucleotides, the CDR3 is TGTGCCAGCAGCGTAGGGGGGGCTTTGTACACCGGGGAGCTGTTTTTT.

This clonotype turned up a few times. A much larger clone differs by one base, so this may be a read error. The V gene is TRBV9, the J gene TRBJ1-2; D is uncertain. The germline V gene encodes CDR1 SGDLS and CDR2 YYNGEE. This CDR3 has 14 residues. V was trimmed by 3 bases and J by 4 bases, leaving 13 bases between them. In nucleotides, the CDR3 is TGTGCCAGCAGCGGAGAGGCGGTTTTCTATGGCTACACCTTC. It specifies CASSGEAVFYGYTF.

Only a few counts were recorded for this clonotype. The CDR3 reads CATSRGQGAGDTQYF. Here the CDR3 DNA reads TGTGCCACCAGCAGAGGACAGGGGGCGGGTGATACGCAGTATTTT. The rearrangement joins TRBV15 to TRBJ2-3; 10 bases are a match to TRBD1. There are 15 residues in the CDR3. The germline V gene encodes CDR1 LNHNV and CDR2 YYDKDF (reference sequence). V shed 1 base, J shed 6 bases, and the junction held 4 bases outside the gene matches.

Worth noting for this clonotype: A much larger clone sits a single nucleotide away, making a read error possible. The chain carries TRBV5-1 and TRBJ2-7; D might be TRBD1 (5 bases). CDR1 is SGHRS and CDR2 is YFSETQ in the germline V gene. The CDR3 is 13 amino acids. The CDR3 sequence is CASGLSQGGEQYF. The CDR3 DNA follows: TGCGCCAGCGGCTTGTCCCAGGGCGGCGAGCAGTACTTC.

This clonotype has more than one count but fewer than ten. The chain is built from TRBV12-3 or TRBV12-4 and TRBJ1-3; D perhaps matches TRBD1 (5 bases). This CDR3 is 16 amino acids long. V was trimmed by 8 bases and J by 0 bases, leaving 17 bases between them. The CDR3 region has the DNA TGTGCCAGCGCCGGCATCAGGGCCTTCTCTGGAAACACCATATATTTT. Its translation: CASAGIRAFSGNTIYF.

CDR3 amino acids: CSAKREIGYNEQFF. For the CDR3, the DNA is TGCAGTGCTAAGCGGGAGATCGGGTACAATGAGCAGTTCTTC. J is TRBJ2-1 and V is TRBV20-1, with TRBD2 identical over 8 bases. The V and J ends lost 4 bases and 4 bases, in that order; junction bases with no gene match: 6. The CDR3 is made up of 14 amino acids. Germline CDR1 and CDR2: DFQATT and SNEGSKA (reference sequence).

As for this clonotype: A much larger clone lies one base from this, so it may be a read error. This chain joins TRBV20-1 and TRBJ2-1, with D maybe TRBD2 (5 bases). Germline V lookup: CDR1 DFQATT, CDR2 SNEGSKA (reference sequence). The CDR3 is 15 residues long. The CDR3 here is CSAREDLSSYNEQVF. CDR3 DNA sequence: TGCAGTGCTAGAGAGGACTTGAGCTCCTACAATGAGCAGGTCTTC.

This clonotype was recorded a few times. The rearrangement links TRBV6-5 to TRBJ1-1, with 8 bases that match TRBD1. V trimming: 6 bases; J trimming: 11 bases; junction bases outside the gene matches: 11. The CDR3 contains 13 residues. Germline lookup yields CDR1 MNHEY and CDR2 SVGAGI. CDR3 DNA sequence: TGTGCCAGCAGAAATGACAGGGGAAAACTGGCTTTCTTT. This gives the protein CASRNDRGKLAFF.

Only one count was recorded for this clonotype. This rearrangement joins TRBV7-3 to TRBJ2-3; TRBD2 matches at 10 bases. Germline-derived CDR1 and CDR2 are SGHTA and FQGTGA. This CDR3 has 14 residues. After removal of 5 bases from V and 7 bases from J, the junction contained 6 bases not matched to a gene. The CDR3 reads CASSVSGGPYTQYF. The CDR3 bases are TGTGCCAGCAGCGTTAGCGGGGGGCCTTATACGCAGTATTTT.

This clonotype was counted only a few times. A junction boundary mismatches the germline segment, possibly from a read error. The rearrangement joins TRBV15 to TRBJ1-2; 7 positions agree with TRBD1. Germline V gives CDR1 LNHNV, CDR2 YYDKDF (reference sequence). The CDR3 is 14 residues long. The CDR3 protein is CATSRGDRSYGCTF. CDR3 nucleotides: TGTGCCACCAGCAGAGGGGACAGAAGTTATGGCTGCACCTTC.

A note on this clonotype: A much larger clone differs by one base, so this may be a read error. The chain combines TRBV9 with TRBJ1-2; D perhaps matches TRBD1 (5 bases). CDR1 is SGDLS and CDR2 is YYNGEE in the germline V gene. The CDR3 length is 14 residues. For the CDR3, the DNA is TGTGCCGGCAGCGTAGAAGCAGGGAACTATGGCTACACCTTC. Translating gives CAGSVEAGNYGYTF.

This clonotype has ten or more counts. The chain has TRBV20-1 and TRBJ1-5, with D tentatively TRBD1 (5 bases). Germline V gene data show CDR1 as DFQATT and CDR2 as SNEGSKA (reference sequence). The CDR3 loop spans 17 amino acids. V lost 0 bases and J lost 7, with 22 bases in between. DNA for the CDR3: TGCAGTGCTAGAGATCAAGGGGAGGGGAGGGGAGGCCAGCCCCAGCATTTT. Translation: CSARDQGEGRGGQPQHF.

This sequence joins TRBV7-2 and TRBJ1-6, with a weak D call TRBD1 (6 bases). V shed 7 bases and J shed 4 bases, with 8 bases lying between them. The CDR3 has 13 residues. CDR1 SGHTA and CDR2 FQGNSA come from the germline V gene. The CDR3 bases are TGTGCCAGCAATGGACAGTATAATTCACCCCTCCACTTT. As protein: CASNGQYNSPLHF.

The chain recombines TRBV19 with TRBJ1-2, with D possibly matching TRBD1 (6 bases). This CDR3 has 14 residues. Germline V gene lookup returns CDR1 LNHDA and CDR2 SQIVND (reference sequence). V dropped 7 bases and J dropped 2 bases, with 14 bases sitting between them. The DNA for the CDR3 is TGTGCCAGTAACGACAGGATAATAAACTATGGCTACACCTTC. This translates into CASNDRIINYGYTF.

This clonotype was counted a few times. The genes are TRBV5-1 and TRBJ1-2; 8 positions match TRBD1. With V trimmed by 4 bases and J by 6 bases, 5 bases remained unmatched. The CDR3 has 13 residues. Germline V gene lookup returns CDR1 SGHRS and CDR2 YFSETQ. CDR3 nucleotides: TGCGCCAGCAGCACCGCAGGGGGCAATGGCTACACCTTC. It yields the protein CASSTAGGNGYTF. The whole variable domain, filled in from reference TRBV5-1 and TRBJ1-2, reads KAGVTQTPRYLIKTRGQQVTLSCSPISGHRSVSWYQQTPGQGLQFLFEYFSETQRNKGNFPGRFSGRQFSNSRSEMNVSTLELGDSALYLCASSTAGGNGYTFGSGTRLTVV.

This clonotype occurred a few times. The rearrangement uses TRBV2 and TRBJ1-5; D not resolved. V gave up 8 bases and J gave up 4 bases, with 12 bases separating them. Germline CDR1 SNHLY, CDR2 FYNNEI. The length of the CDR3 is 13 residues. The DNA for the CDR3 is TGTGCCAGCCATAACACGTTTAATCAGCCCCAGCATTTT. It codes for CASHNTFNQPQHF.

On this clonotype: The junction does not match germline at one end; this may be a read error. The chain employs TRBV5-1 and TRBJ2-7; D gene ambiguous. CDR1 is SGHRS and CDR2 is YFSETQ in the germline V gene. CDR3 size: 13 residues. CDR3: CASSLSVSSEQYF. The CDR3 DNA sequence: TGCGCCAGCAGCTTGTCCGTCTCGTCCGAGCAGTACTTT.

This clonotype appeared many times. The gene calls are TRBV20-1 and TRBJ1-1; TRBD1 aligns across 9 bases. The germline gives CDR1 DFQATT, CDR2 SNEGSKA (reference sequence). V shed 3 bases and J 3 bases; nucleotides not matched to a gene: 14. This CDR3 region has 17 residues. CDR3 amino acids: CSARDRGSWGLDTEAFF. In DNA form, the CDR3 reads TGCAGTGCTAGGGACAGGGGAAGTTGGGGTTTGGACACTGAAGCTTTCTTT.

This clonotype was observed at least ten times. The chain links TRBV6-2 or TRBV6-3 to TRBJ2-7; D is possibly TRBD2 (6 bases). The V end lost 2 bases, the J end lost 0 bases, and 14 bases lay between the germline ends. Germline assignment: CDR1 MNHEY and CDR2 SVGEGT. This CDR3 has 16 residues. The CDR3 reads CASSYGLLAVSYEQYF. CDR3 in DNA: TGTGCCAGCAGTTACGGGTTACTAGCTGTCTCCTACGAGCAGTACTTC.

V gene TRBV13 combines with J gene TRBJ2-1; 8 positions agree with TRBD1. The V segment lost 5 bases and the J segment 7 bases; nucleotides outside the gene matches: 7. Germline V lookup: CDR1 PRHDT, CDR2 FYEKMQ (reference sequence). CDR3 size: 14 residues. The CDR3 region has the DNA TGTGCCAGCAGCCAGGACAGGGTACGGAATGAGCAGTTCTTC. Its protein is CASSQDRVRNEQFF.

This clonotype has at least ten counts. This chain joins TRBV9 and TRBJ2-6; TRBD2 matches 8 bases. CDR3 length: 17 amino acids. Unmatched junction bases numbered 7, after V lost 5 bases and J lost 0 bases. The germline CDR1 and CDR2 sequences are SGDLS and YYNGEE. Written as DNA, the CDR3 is TGTGCCAGCAGATCTAGCGGGCCTGACTCTGGGGCCAACGTCCTGACTTTC. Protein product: CASRSSGPDSGANVLTF.

The CDR3 loop is CASSGKTGVQETQYF. The CDR3 coding sequence is TGTGCCAGCAGCGGAAAGACGGGGGTTCAAGAGACCCAGTACTTC. The chain links TRBV9 to TRBJ2-5, with D possibly being TRBD2 (6 bases). V was pared by 3 bases and J by 2 bases, with 14 bases between. CDR1 is SGDLS, CDR2 YYNGEE, per germline. The CDR3 is 15 amino acids.

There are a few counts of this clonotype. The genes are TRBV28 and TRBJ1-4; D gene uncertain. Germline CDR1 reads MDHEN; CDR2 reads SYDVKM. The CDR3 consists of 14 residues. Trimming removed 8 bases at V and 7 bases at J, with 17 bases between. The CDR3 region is CASSFEVGFEKLFF. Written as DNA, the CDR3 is TGTGCCAGCTCATTCGAAGTCGGATTTGAAAAACTGTTTTTT.

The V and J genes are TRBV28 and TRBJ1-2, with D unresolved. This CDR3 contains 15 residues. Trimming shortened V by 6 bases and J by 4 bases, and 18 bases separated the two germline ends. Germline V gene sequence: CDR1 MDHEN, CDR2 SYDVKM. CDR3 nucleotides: TGTGCCAGCAGATCCTTGGGGATTGGGCCCTATGGCTACACCTTC. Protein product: CASRSLGIGPYGYTF.

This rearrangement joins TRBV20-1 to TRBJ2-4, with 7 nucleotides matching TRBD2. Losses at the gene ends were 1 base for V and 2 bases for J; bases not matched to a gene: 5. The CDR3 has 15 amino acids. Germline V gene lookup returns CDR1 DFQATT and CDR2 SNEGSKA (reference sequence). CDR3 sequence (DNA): TGCAGTGCTAGAGCGGGAGCGGGGACCAAAAACATTCAGTACTTC. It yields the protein CSARAGAGTKNIQYF.

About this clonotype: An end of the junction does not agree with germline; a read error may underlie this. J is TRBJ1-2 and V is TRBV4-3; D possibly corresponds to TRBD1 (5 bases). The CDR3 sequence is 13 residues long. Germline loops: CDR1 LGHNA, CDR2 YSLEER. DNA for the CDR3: TGCGCCAGCAGCCAAAACGAGAGGGGCGGCTACGCCTTC. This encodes CASSQNERGGYAF.

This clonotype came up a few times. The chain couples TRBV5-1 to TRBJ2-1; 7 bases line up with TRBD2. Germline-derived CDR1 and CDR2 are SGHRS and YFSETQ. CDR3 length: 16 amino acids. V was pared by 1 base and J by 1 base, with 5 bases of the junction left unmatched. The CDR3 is CASSLSLGGSYNEQFF. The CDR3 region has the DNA TGCGCCAGCAGCTTGTCCCTGGGGGGGTCCTACAATGAGCAGTTCTTC. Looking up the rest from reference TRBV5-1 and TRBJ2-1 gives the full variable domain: KAGVTQTPRYLIKTRGQQVTLSCSPISGHRSVSWYQQTPGQGLQFLFEYFSETQRNKGNFPGRFSGRQFSNSRSEMNVSTLELGDSALYLCASSLSLGGSYNEQFFGPGTRLTVL.

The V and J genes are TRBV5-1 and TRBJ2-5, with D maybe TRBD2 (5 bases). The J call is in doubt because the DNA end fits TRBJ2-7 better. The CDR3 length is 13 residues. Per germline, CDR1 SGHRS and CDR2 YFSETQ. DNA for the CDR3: TGCGCCAGCAGCCTGGATGCGGGCGGCGAGCAGTACTTC. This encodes CASSLDAGGEQYF.